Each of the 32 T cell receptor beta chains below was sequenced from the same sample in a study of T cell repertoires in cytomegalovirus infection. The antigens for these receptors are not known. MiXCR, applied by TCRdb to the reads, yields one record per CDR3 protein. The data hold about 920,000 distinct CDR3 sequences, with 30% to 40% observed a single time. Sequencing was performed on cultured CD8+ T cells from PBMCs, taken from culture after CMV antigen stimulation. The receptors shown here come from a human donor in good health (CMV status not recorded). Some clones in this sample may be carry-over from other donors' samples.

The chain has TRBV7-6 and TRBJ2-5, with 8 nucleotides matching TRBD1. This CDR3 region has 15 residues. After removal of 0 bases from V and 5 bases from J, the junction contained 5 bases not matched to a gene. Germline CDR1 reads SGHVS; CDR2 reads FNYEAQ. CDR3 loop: CASSLARQGRETQYF. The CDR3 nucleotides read TGTGCCAGCAGCTTAGCGCGACAGGGGAGGGAGACCCAGTACTTC.

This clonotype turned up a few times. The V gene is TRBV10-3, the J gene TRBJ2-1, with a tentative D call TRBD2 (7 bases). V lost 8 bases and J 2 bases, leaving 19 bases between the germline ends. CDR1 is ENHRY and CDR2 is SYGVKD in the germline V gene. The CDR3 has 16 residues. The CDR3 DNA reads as TGTGCCATCGGTGGGGTGGCGGGGGCGACCTACAATGAGCAGTTCTTC. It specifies CAIGGVAGATYNEQFF.

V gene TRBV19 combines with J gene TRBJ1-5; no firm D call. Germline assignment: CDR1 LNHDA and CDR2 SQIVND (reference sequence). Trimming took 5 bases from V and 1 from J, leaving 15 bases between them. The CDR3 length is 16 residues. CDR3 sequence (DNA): TGTGCCAGTAGTCCGCCAAGTCCGACGAGCAATCAGCCCCAGCATTTT. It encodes CASSPPSPTSNQPQHF.

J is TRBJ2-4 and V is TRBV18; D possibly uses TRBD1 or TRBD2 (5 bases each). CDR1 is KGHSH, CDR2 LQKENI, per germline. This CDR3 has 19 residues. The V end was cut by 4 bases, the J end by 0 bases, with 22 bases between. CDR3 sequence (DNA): TGTGCCAGCTCACATGACGGGGCCCAACCGGGACCAGCCAAAAACATTCAGTACTTC. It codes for CASSHDGAQPGPAKNIQYF.

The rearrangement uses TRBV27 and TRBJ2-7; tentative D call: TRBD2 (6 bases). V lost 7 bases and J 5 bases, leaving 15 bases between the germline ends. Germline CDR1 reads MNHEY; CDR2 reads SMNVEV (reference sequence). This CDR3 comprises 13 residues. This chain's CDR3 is CASMGLAGHEQYF. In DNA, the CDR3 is TGTGCCAGCATGGGACTCGCAGGGCACGAGCAGTACTTC.

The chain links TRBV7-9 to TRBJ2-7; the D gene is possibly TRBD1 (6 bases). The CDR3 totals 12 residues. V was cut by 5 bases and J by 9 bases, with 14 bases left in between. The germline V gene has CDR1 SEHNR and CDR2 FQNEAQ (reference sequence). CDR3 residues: CASSPNRAAQYF. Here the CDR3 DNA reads TGTGCCAGCAGCCCAAACAGGGCTGCGCAGTACTTC. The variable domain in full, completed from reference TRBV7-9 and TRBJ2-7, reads DTGVSQNPRHKITKRGQNVTFRCDPISEHNRLYWYRQTLGQGPEFLTYFQNEAQLEKSRLLSDRFSAERPKGSFSTLEIQRTEQGDSAMYLCASSPNRAAQYFGPGTRLTVT.

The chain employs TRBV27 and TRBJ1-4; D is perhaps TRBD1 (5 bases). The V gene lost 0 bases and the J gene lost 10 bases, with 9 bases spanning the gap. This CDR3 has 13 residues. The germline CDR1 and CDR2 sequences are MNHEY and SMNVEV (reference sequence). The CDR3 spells CASSLSGDVKLFF. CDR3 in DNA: TGTGCCAGCAGTTTATCGGGGGACGTAAAACTGTTTTTT.

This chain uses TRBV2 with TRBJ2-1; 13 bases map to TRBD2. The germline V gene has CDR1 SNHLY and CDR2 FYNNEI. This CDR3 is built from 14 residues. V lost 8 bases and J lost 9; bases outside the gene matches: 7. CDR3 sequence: CASSRLAGGLEQFF. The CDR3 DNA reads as TGTGCCAGCTCACGACTAGCGGGGGGCCTTGAGCAGTTCTTC.

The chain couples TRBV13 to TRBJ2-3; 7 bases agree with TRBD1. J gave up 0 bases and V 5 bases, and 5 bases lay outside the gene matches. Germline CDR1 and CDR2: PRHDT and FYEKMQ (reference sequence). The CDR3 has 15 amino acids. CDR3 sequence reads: CASSALDRSTDTQYF. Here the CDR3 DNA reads TGTGCCAGCAGCGCCTTGGACAGGAGCACAGATACGCAGTATTTT.

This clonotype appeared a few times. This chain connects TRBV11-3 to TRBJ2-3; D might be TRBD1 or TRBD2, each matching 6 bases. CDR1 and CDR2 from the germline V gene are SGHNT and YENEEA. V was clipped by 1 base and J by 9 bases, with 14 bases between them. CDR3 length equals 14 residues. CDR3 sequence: CASSLAGAPGTQYF. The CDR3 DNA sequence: TGTGCCAGCAGCTTAGCGGGGGCCCCGGGGACGCAGTATTTT.

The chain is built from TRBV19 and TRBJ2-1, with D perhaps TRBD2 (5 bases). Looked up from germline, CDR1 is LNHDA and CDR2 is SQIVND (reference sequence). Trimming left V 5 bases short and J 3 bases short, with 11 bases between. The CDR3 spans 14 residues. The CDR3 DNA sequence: TGTGCCAGTAGTCGTGGAGCGGACTACAATGAGCAGTTCTTC. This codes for CASSRGADYNEQFF.

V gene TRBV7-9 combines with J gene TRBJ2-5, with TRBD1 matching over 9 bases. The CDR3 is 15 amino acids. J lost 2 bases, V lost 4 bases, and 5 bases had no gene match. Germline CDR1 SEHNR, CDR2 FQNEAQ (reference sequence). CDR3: CASSSTDRGQETQYF. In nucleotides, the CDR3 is TGTGCCAGCAGCTCTACGGACAGGGGACAAGAGACCCAGTACTTC.

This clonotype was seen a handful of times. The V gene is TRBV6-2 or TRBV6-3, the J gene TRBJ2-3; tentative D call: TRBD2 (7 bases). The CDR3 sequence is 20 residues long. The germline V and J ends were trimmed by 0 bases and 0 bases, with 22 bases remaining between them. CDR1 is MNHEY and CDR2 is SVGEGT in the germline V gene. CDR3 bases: TGTGCCAGCAGTTACTCGAGGGGGGGCGACCATCATTTTAGCACAGATACGCAGTATTTT. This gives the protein CASSYSRGGDHHFSTDTQYF.

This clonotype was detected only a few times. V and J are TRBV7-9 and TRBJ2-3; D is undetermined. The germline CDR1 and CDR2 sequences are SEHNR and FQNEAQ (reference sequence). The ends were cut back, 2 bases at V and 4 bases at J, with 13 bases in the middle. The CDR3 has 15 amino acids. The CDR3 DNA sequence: TGTGCCAGCAGCTTAAGTCCGACGGTGGCAGATACGCAGTATTTT. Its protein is CASSLSPTVADTQYF.

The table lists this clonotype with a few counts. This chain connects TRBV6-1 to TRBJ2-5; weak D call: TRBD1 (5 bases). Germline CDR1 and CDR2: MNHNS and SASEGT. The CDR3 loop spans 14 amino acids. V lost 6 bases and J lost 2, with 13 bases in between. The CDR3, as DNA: TGTGCCAGCAGGAAACAGGCGCAACAAGAGACCCAGTACTTC. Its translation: CASRKQAQQETQYF.

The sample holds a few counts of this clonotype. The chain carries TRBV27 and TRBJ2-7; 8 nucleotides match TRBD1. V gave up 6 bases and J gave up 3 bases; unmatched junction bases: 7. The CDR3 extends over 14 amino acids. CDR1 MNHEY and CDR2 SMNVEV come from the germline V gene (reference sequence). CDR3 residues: CASSKGQEYYEQYF. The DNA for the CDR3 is TGTGCCAGCAGCAAGGGACAGGAGTACTACGAGCAGTACTTC.

CDR3 sequence: CASSPWVDTGELFF. The CDR3 DNA sequence: TGTGCCAGCAGCCCTTGGGTGGACACCGGGGAGCTGTTTTTT. The gene calls are TRBV2 and TRBJ2-2; no reliable D call. Germline V lookup: CDR1 SNHLY, CDR2 FYNNEI. This CDR3 spans 14 amino acids. Trimming removed 6 bases at V and 3 bases at J, with 11 bases between.

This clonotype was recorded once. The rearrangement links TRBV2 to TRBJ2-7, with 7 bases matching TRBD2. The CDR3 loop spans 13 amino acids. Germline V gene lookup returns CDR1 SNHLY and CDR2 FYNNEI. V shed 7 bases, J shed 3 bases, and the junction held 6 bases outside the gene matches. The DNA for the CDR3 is TGTGCCAGCACGGGCGGGGGTAACTACGAGCAGTACTTC. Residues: CASTGGGNYEQYF.

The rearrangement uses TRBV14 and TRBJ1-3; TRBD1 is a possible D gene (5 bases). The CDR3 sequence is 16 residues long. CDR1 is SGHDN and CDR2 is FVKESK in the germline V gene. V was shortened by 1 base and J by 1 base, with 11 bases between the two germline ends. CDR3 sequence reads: CASSQGTRGSGNTIYF. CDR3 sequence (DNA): TGTGCCAGCAGCCAAGGAACTCGGGGGTCTGGAAACACCATATATTTT.

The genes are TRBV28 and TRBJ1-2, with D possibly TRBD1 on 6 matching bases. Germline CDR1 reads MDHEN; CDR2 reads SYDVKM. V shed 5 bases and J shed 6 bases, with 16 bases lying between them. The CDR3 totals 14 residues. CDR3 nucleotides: TGTGCCAGCAGTCTCAGGGGTAGAGCAAATGGCTACACCTTC. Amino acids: CASSLRGRANGYTF.

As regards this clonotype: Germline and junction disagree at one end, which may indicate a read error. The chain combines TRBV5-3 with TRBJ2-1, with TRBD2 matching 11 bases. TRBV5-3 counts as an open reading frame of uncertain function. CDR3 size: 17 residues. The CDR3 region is CASSLASSGGVHNEQFF. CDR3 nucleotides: TGTGCCAGCAGCTTGGCGAGTAGCGGGGGGGTCCACAATGAGCAGTTCTTC.

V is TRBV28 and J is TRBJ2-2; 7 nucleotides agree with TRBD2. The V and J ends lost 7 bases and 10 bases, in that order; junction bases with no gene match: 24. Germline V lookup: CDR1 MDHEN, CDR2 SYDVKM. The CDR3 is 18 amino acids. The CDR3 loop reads CASTATGPILARGMELFF. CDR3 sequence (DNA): TGTGCCAGCACCGCTACCGGACCCATACTAGCGAGGGGTATGGAGCTGTTTTTT.

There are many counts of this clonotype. The CDR3 coding sequence is TGTGCCAGCAGCGGACACCGGGACATCGAAAAACTGTTTTTT. Amino acids: CASSGHRDIEKLFF. The chain couples TRBV7-8 to TRBJ1-4; D is possibly TRBD1 (6 bases). The CDR3 consists of 14 residues. The V gene's germline CDR1 is SGHVS and CDR2 FQNEAQ. Between the trimmed V and J ends, which lost 5 bases and 8 bases, there was a span of 15 bases.

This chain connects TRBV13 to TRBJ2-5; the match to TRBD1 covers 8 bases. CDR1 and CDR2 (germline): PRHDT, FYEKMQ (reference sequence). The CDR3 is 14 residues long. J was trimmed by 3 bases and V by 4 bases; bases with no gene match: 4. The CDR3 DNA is TGTGCCAGCAGCTCCGAGGACAGGGAAGAGACCCAGTACTTC. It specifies CASSSEDREETQYF.

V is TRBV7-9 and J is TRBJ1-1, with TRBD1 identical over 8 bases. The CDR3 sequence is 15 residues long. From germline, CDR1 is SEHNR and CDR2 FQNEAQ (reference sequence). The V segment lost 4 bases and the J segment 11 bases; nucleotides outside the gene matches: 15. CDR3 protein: CASSSLGQVEEAAFF. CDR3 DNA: TGTGCCAGCAGCTCTCTGGGACAGGTTGAAGAGGCGGCTTTCTTT.

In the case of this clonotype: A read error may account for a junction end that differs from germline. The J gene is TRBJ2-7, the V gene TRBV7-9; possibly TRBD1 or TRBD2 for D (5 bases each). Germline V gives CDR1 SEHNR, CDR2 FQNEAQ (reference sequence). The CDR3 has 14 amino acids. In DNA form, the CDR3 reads TGTGTCAGCAGCTTGGGACGTTCCCCCTACGAGCAGTACTTC. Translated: CVSSLGRSPYEQYF.

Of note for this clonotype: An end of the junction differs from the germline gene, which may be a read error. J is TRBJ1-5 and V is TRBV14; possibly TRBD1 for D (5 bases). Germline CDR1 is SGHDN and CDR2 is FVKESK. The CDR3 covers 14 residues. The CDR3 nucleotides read TGTGCCAACAGCCAAGAAGGCCGGGGGCAGCCCCAGCATTTT. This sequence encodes CANSQEGRGQPQHF.

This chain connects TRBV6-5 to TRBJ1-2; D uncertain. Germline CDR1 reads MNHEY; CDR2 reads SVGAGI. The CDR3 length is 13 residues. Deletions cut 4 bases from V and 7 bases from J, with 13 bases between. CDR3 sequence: CASSSSRGAGYTF. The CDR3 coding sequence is TGTGCCAGCAGTTCGTCCCGAGGAGCTGGCTACACCTTC.

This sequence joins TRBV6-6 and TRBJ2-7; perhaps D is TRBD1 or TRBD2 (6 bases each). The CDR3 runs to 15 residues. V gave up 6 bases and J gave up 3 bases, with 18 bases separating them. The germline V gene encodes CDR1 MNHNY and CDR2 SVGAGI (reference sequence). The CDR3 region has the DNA TGTGCCAGCAGCCCCTCGAGAGGGGGGATCTACGAGCAGTACGTC. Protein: CASSPSRGGIYEQYV.

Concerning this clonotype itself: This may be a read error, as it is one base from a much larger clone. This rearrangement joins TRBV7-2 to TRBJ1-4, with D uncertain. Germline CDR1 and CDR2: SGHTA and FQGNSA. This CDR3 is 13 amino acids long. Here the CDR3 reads CGSSYPKGEKLFF. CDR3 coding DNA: TGTGGCAGCAGCTATCCGAAAGGAGAAAAACTGTTTTTT.

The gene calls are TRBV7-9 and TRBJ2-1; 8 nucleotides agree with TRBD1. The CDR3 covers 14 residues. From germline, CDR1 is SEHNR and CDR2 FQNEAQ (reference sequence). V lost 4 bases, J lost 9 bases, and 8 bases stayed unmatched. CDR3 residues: CASSSLSGGGEQFF. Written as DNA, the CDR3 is TGTGCCAGCAGCTCCCTTTCAGGGGGCGGTGAGCAGTTCTTC.

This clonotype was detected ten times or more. This CDR3 is CASSQQFRVSYNEQFF. The CDR3 region has the DNA TGCGCCAGCAGCCAACAGTTCAGGGTATCCTACAATGAGCAGTTCTTC. This chain uses TRBV4-3 with TRBJ2-1; a weak D match, TRBD1 (5 bases). CDR1 is LGHNA and CDR2 is YSLEER in the germline V gene. V gave up 2 bases and J gave up 1 base, with 12 bases separating them. The CDR3 is 16 amino acids.